Listed here are 10 T cell receptor beta chains from one sample, sequenced in a study of cytotoxic CD8 clonotypes in ibrutinib-treated CLL. This table comes from immunoSEQ multiplex PCR, and its TCRdb copy is limited to in-frame clones, with some not included. The sample consists of around 310,000 clones, more than 65% of them appearing once. The source was PBMCs, collected before ibrutinib treatment. Receptor source: a human donor with chronic lymphocytic leukemia.

The chain uses TRBV7-2 and TRBJ2-3; D may be TRBD2 (6 bases). This CDR3 has 15 residues. V lost 7 bases, J lost 3 bases, and 17 bases lay in between. In germline, CDR1 is SGHTA, CDR2 FQGNSA. The CDR3, as DNA: TGTGCCAGCACCCTTGACGGGAGCGGTACAGATACGCAGTATTTT. Translation: CASTLDGSGTDTQYF.

V and J are TRBV7-2 and TRBJ2-5; no clear D. CDR1 and CDR2 from the germline V gene are SGHTA and FQGNSA. V dropped 5 bases and J dropped 0 bases, with 10 bases sitting between them. The CDR3 is 14 amino acids. CDR3 coding DNA: TGTGCCAGCAGCCCACCTAGGTACCAAGAGACCCAGTACTTC. Protein: CASSPPRYQETQYF.

This chain links TRBV4-1 with TRBJ1-5; tentatively, D is TRBD1 (5 bases). The V end was cut by 1 base, the J end by 4 bases, with 14 bases between. Germline V gene sequence: CDR1 MGHRA, CDR2 YSYEKL. The CDR3 totals 16 residues. CDR3 bases: TGCGCCAGCAGCCAAGTTGATGGGGGGGGGAATCAGCCCCAGCATTTT. Translated: CASSQVDGGGNQPQHF.

The V gene is TRBV5-1, the J gene TRBJ1-4; TRBD1 agrees at 7 bases. From germline, CDR1 is SGHRS and CDR2 YFSETQ. The junction had 5 bases not matched to a gene; V was cut back by 4 bases and J by 8 bases. There are 13 residues in the CDR3. The CDR3 DNA follows: TGCGCCAGCAGCCCACTACAGGGGGAAAAACTGTTTTTT. Its protein is CASSPLQGEKLFF.

The J gene is TRBJ2-1, the V gene TRBV7-2; D tentatively fits TRBD1 or TRBD2 (5 bases each). There are 12 residues in the CDR3. Trimming shortened V by 2 bases and J by 15 bases, and 14 bases separated the two germline ends. Germline-derived CDR1 and CDR2 are SGHTA and FQGNSA. The CDR3 bases are TGTGCCAGCAGCTTACCGGGGCGCGATTCGTTCTTC. It codes for CASSLPGRDSFF.

This clone was counted between two and nine times. This chain uses TRBV7-9 with TRBJ2-3; 12 nucleotides line up with TRBD2. Losses at the gene ends were 5 bases for V and 2 bases for J; bases not matched to a gene: 5. CDR1 is SEHNR and CDR2 is FQNEAQ in the germline V gene (reference sequence). The CDR3 spans 16 residues. The chain's CDR3 is CASSPRLAGVTDTQYF. CDR3 bases: TGTGCCAGCAGCCCCAGACTAGCGGGAGTCACAGATACGCAGTATTTT.

CDR3: CASSVTRKTTDTQYF. CDR3 in DNA: TGTGCCAGCAGCGTTACTAGAAAGACCACAGATACGCAGTATTTT. The V call is TRBV9, the J call TRBJ2-3, with D perhaps TRBD2 (5 bases). Germline CDR1 reads SGDLS; CDR2 reads YYNGEE. Trimming stripped 2 bases from V and 2 bases from J, with 12 bases between. The CDR3 contains 15 residues.

CDR3 residues: CASSDRWSYNEQFF. In DNA, the CDR3 is TGTGCCAGCAGCGACAGGTGGTCCTACAATGAGCAGTTCTTC. This chain connects TRBV6-1 to TRBJ2-1, with TRBD1 as a possible D gene (6 bases). This CDR3 comprises 14 residues. CDR1 is MNHNS, CDR2 SASEGT, per germline. Trimming cost V 6 bases and J 1 base, with 10 bases left between them.

The chain is built from TRBV6-6 and TRBJ1-5, with D unresolved. Trimming stripped 4 bases from V and 2 bases from J, with 12 bases between. The CDR3 loop spans 15 amino acids. Germline CDR1 is MNHNY and CDR2 is SVGAGI (reference sequence). CDR3 amino acids: CASSSQAGGNQPQHF. CDR3 DNA sequence: TGTGCCAGCAGTTCCCAGGCTGGAGGCAATCAGCCCCAGCATTTT.

V usage is TRBV7-2 and J usage is TRBJ2-1; D gene unclear. Trimming took 0 bases from V and 5 from J, leaving 14 bases between them. The CDR3 loop spans 16 amino acids. In germline, CDR1 is SGHTA, CDR2 FQGNSA. DNA for the CDR3: TGTGCCAGCAGCTTAGCAATGGCGGAAACAGACAATGAGCAGTTCTTC. Translation gives CASSLAMAETDNEQFF. Full variable domain (remainder filled in from reference TRBV7-2 and TRBJ2-1): GAGVSQSPSNKVTEKGKDVELRCDPISGHTALYWYRQSLGQGLEFLIYFQGNSAPDKSGLPSDRFSAERTGGSVSTLTIQRTQQEDSAVYLCASSLAMAETDNEQFFGPGTRLTVL.